The rows below give T cell receptor beta chains drawn from one sample of a study of technical replicates of blood from a few donors. Profiled with immunoSEQ multiplex PCR; TCRdb holds only in-frame clones, not every one. Of 65,000 to 85,000 clones listed, 90% to 95% are singletons. Sequenced input: T cells isolated from PBMCs. These receptors originate from a human donor in good health. The CDR3 runs from the conserved cysteine through the conserved F or W. D genes are given only for firm matches. Only some rows state a clone size, as once, few, many or a class for expanded clones.

D gene,J gene,V gene,clone size,CDR3 protein,CDR3 DNA
-,TRBJ2-1,TRBV20-1,-,CSARVLNEQFF,TGCAGTGCTAGAGTACTCAATGAGCAGTTCTTC
-,TRBJ2-7,TRBV20-1,once,CSGRGAHEQYF,TGCAGTGGGCGTGGGGCACACGAGCAGTACTTC
TRBD1,TRBJ2-1,TRBV28,once,CASSASGTGRSEQFF,TGTGCCAGCAGTGCAAGCGGGACAGGGAGAAGTGAGCAGTTCTTC
-,TRBJ1-2,TRBV20-1,-,CSAEPPNGYTF,TGCAGTGCTGAGCCTCCTAATGGCTACACCTTC
-,TRBJ2-1,TRBV19,-,CASSIDTVLRYNEQFF,TGTGCCAGTAGTATAGATACGGTCCTAAGATACAATGAGCAGTTCTTC
TRBD2,TRBJ2-7,TRBV11-2,-,CASSSAIAGGTYEQYF,TGTGCCAGCAGCTCCGCAATAGCGGGAGGGACCTACGAGCAGTACTTC
TRBD1,TRBJ1-2,TRBV29-1,-,CSVADRGYGYTF,TGCAGCGTTGCTGACAGGGGCTATGGCTACACCTTC
-,TRBJ1-1,TRBV5-1,-,CASAPVSQRSRNTEAFF,TGCGCCAGCGCTCCTGTTAGCCAGCGCTCACGGAACACTGAAGCTTTCTTT
TRBD1,TRBJ1-2,TRBV14,once,CASSQVTGGYTF,TGTGCCAGCAGCCAAGTGACAGGGGGCTACACCTTC
TRBD1,TRBJ1-2,TRBV6-1,-,CATRDRRYGYTF,TGTGCCACCCGGGACAGACGCTATGGCTACACCTTC
TRBD1,TRBJ2-2,TRBV11-3,-,CASSPGTTGAHTGELFF,TGTGCCAGCAGCCCCGGTACCACAGGGGCACACACCGGGGAGCTGTTTTTT
-,TRBJ2-5,TRBV6-5,-,CASSLGHKETQYF,TGTGCCAGCAGCCTCGGACACAAAGAGACCCAGTACTTC
TRBD2,TRBJ2-1,TRBV2,many,CASSERWLAGPSRFF,TGTGCCAGCAGTGAACGGTGGCTAGCGGGTCCATCCCGGTTCTTC
TRBD1,TRBJ1-2,TRBV29-1,-,CSVEDISGRGHDGYTF,TGCAGCGTTGAAGATATCAGTGGCAGGGGGCATGATGGCTACACCTTC
-,TRBJ2-7,TRBV7-6,-,CASSLGEGGLSYEQYF,TGTGCCAGCAGCTTAGGTGAAGGAGGCCTCTCCTACGAGCAGTACTTC
TRBD1,TRBJ2-5,TRBV10-2,-,CASSRDSNRETQYF,TGCGCCAGCAGTCGGGACAGTAATCGGGAGACCCAGTACTTC
TRBD1,TRBJ2-1,TRBV5-1,-,CASSYRQGSYNEQFF,TGCGCCAGCAGCTACAGACAGGGCAGCTACAATGAGCAGTTCTTC
-,TRBJ2-7,TRBV7-3,-,CASSAGRGYEQYF,TGTGCCAGCAGCGCAGGTCGGGGGTACGAGCAGTACTTC
-,TRBJ2-2,TRBV7-3,-,CASRGSGENTGELFF,TGTGCCAGCAGAGGTTCGGGAGAGAACACCGGGGAGCTGTTTTTT
-,TRBJ1-2,TRBV29-1,-,CSVDNGGLNYGYTF,TGCAGCGTTGATAACGGGGGGCTAAACTATGGCTACACCTTC
-,TRBJ1-2,TRBV28,once,CASSQLGEPYRYTF,TGTGCCAGCAGTCAACTCGGGGAACCCTATCGCTACACCTTC
-,TRBJ2-7,TRBV4-2,-,CASSQARGNRSYEQYF,TGTGCCAGCAGCCAAGCTAGGGGGAACCGATCCTACGAGCAGTACTTC
TRBD1,TRBJ1-2,TRBV30,once,CAWSVRGTGYGYTF,TGTGCCTGGAGTGTACGGGGGACAGGCTATGGCTACACCTTC
TRBD2,TRBJ2-7,TRBV7-8,-,CASSLAGTSGEQYF,TGTGCCAGCAGCTTAGCGGGGACTAGCGGCGAGCAGTACTTC
-,TRBJ2-7,TRBV4-2,-,CASSQEAGYEQYF,TGTGCCAGCAGCCAAGAGGCGGGTTACGAGCAGTACTTC
-,TRBJ2-5,TRBV9,-,CASSVGPRGQETQYF,TGTGCCAGCAGCGTCGGTCCTAGGGGACAAGAGACCCAGTACTTC
-,TRBJ1-1,TRBV5-1,-,CASSLEGASTEAFF,TGCGCCAGCAGCTTGGAAGGGGCTAGCACTGAAGCTTTCTTT
TRBD1,TRBJ1-1,TRBV6-1,-,CASRQGGLPEAFF,TGTGCCAGTAGACAGGGGGGCCTCCCTGAAGCTTTCTTT
TRBD1,TRBJ2-7,TRBV4-3,-,CASSQNRGQGAIGSYEQYF,TGCGCCAGCAGCCAGAACAGGGGACAGGGGGCCATAGGGTCCTACGAGCAGTACTTC
TRBD1,TRBJ1-2,TRBV2,-,CASSTQGGRDGYTF,TGTGCCAGCAGTACCCAGGGGGGACGGGATGGCTACACCTTC
-,TRBJ2-1,TRBV27,-,CASSPDRYNEQFF,TGTGCCAGCAGCCCCGACAGATACAATGAGCAGTTCTTC
-,TRBJ2-1,TRBV28,once,CASNAGTEQFF,TGTGCCAGTAACGCCGGGACAGAGCAGTTCTTC
-,TRBJ1-1,TRBV27,-,CAVHAGLNTEAFF,TGTGCCGTCCACGCGGGTCTGAACACTGAAGCTTTCTTT
-,TRBJ2-3,TRBV21-1,-,CASTNIDSGAADTQYF,TGTGCCAGCACAAACATCGATAGCGGAGCTGCAGATACGCAGTATTTT
TRBD1,TRBJ2-7,TRBV28,-,CASSLLDRGYEQYF,TGTGCCAGCAGCCTGTTGGACAGGGGCTACGAGCAGTACTTC
TRBD1,TRBJ1-2,TRBV5-1,-,CASSPVGQGVTIGYTF,TGCGCCAGCAGCCCGGTGGGACAGGGCGTAACTATTGGCTACACCTTC
-,TRBJ2-4,TRBV28,-,CASRLTTERLAKNIQYF,TGTGCCAGCAGGCTTACTACCGAGAGACTAGCCAAAAACATTCAGTACTTC
-,TRBJ2-5,TRBV11-3,-,CASSLRTREETQYF,TGTGCCAGCAGCTTACGGACGAGGGAGGAGACCCAGTACTTC
-,TRBJ2-7,TRBV6-5,-,CASSPIPNEQYF,TGTGCCAGCAGTCCCATTCCCAACGAGCAGTACTTC
TRBD1,TRBJ2-3,TRBV9,-,CASSGRGQGTDTQYF,TGTGCCAGCAGCGGAAGAGGACAGGGGACAGATACGCAGTATTTT
-,TRBJ1-1,TRBV7-3,-,CASSLMGGRVTEAFF,TGTGCCAGCAGCTTAATGGGAGGACGAGTGACTGAAGCTTTCTTT
-,TRBJ1-2,TRBV4-1,-,CASSHQGVGYTF,TGCGCCAGCAGCCACCAAGGGGTCGGCTACACCTTC
TRBD2,TRBJ2-7,TRBV13,few,CASSTRRRLAGSSEQYF,TGTGCCAGCAGCACACGACGTCGACTAGCGGGATCAAGCGAGCAGTACTTC
-,TRBJ1-1,TRBV28,once,CASSLPHPHTEAFF,TGTGCCAGCAGTTTACCCCATCCCCACACTGAAGCTTTCTTT
TRBD1,TRBJ2-7,TRBV19,-,CASSLTGVSYEQYF,TGTGCCAGTAGTTTGACAGGGGTTTCCTACGAGCAGTACTTC
TRBD1,TRBJ1-4,TRBV6-6,-,CASISGQGRSEKLFF,TGTGCCAGCATCTCGGGACAGGGAAGAAGCGAAAAACTGTTTTTT
-,TRBJ2-1,TRBV27,-,CASRDTGSDEQFF,TGTGCCAGCAGGGACACAGGGAGCGATGAGCAGTTCTTC
-,TRBJ2-3,TRBV5-6,-,CASSLFGLGSGDTDTQYF,TGTGCCAGCAGCTTGTTCGGGTTAGGGTCCGGGGACACAGATACGCAGTATTTT
-,TRBJ2-2,TRBV7-7,-,CASSLLVDANTGELFF,TGTGCCAGCAGCTTGCTAGTCGACGCGAACACCGGGGAGCTGTTTTTT
TRBD1,TRBJ2-7,TRBV5-4,few,CASSLAGQGYEQYF,TGTGCCAGCAGCTTGGCGGGACAGGGCTACGAGCAGTACTTC
TRBD2,TRBJ2-7,TRBV4-2,-,CASSTLSGAYEQYF,TGTGCCAGCAGTACTCTTAGCGGGGCCTACGAGCAGTACTTC
-,TRBJ2-5,TRBV6-1,-,CASSGIQYQETQYF,TGTGCCAGCAGTGGAATACAGTACCAAGAGACCCAGTACTTC
TRBD1,TRBJ1-1,TRBV7-2,-,CASSKRTGGDTEAFF,TGTGCCAGCAGCAAACGGACAGGGGGGGACACTGAAGCTTTCTTT
-,TRBJ2-7,TRBV11-2,-,CASQGYEQYF,TGTGCCAGCCAGGGGTACGAGCAGTACTTC
-,TRBJ2-1,TRBV27,-,CASRSAYNEQFF,TGTGCCAGCCGCAGCGCGTACAATGAGCAGTTCTTC
TRBD1,TRBJ2-5,TRBV7-3,-,CASSPGWQGVQETQYF,TGTGCCAGCAGCCCTGGGTGGCAGGGGGTTCAAGAGACCCAGTACTTC
TRBD2,TRBJ2-5,TRBV30,-,CAWGGGGQETQYF,TGTGCCTGGGGTGGCGGGGGACAAGAGACCCAGTACTTC
-,TRBJ2-7,TRBV5-4,few,CASSSKGQLYEQYF,TGTGCCAGCAGCTCGAAAGGACAGCTCTACGAGCAGTACTTC
TRBD1,TRBJ1-1,TRBV4-2,-,CASSANRGTEAFF,TGTGCCAGCAGCGCAAACAGGGGAACTGAAGCTTTCTTT
TRBD1,TRBJ2-7,TRBV28,-,CASSLTGDSSYEQYF,TGTGCCAGCAGTTTAACAGGGGACAGCTCCTACGAGCAGTACTTC